Here is one T cell receptor (beta chain) with its context. Antigen specificity is unknown. Germline V gene data show CDR1 as SGHAT and CDR2 as FQDESV (reference sequence). The CDR3 sequence is 16 residues long. The junction had 9 bases not matched to a gene; V was cut back by 5 bases and J by 0 bases. Vbeta (60) and Jbeta (13) primers were used in the PCR. Profiled with immunoSEQ multiplex PCR; TCRdb holds only in-frame clones, not every one. The sample has about 190,000 clones, around 88% seen once. The data stem from a study of cytomegalovirus exposure and HLA in healthy donors. General study points: About 87% or about 30% of the time was how often most TCR beta V segments were productive, according to an earlier analysis. It was reported that the classifier diagnosed cytomegalovirus status with high specificity and sensitivity in both the original and validation cohorts.

The gene calls are TRBV11-1 and TRBJ2-7; TRBD2 matches at 8 bases. This sequence was found in a man in his forties in good health and CMV-seropositive. What was sequenced was PBMCs. CDR3 coding DNA: TGTGCCAGCAGCCCCCGGGGGGGCGGGAACTCCTACGAGCAGTACTTC. It specifies CASSPRGGGNSYEQYF.